These 15 T cell receptor beta chains share one sample of origin, sequenced in a study of beta chain features in type 1 diabetes. All of the isolated RNA was reverse transcribed, so expressed TCRB transcripts were sequenced. TCRdb's copy holds only in-frame clones and misses some; the assay was immunoSEQ multiplex PCR. The sample records around 430,000 clones, around 30% being singletons. The sample taken for sequencing was naive CD4+ T cells from blood. The source is a man aged 18 to 29 in good health.

The sample holds a few counts of this clone. The J gene is TRBJ2-1, the V gene TRBV25-1; 8 bases align to TRBD1. The CDR3 sequence is 15 residues long. CDR1 and CDR2 from the germline V gene are MGHDK and SYGVNS. Trimming took 6 bases from V and 10 from J; bases not matched to a gene: 14. The CDR3 DNA is TGTGCCAGCAGCCTCGGACAGGGCGCCCATGAGGAGCAGTTCTTC. This translates into CASSLGQGAHEEQFF.

V is TRBV6-5 and J is TRBJ1-3, with a tentative D call TRBD1 (5 bases). The germline V gene encodes CDR1 MNHEY and CDR2 SVGAGI. Trimming pared 6 bases from V and 1 base from J, leaving 10 bases between. The CDR3 length is 14 residues. The CDR3 region is CASSRTGSGNTIYF. Written as DNA, the CDR3 is TGTGCCAGCAGCCGCACAGGATCTGGAAACACCATATATTTT.

This clone occurred a few times. J is TRBJ1-2 and V is TRBV18; D is unclear. From germline, CDR1 is KGHSH and CDR2 LQKENI. Trimming pared 2 bases from V and 3 bases from J, leaving 13 bases between. This CDR3 region has 15 residues. CDR3 sequence reads: CASSPNPAAHYGYTF. The CDR3 nucleotides read TGTGCCAGCTCACCAAATCCTGCAGCCCACTATGGCTACACCTTC.

This chain joins TRBV5-4 and TRBJ2-7, with TRBD2 identical over 8 bases. The CDR3 spans 15 residues. From germline, CDR1 is SGHNT and CDR2 YYREEE (reference sequence). The V gene end was trimmed by 4 bases and the J gene end by 5 bases; junction bases not matched to a gene: 11. CDR3 in DNA: TGTGCCAGCAGCCCGCCCAGCGGGAGAGTCAACGAGCAGTACTTC. Translation: CASSPPSGRVNEQYF.

This clone was counted a few times. The J gene is TRBJ2-7, the V gene TRBV13; no reliable D call. CDR3 length: 14 residues. V was shortened by 6 bases and J by 3 bases, with 15 bases between the two germline ends. From germline, CDR1 is PRHDT and CDR2 FYEKMQ (reference sequence). As DNA, the CDR3 is TGTGCCAGCAGACCTCGCGGCAGGTACTACGAGCAGTACTTC. This sequence encodes CASRPRGRYYEQYF.

This clone showed up just a few times. This chain joins TRBV29-1 and TRBJ2-6; D is unresolved. The length of the CDR3 is 14 residues. Per germline, CDR1 SQVTM and CDR2 ANQGSEA. V was clipped by 7 bases and J by 0 bases, with 10 bases between them. CDR3 DNA sequence: TGCAGCGCCAACGTCCCCTCTGGGGCCAACGTCCTGACTTTC. It codes for CSANVPSGANVLTF.

The CDR3 spells CASSLDRGGQYEQYF. The CDR3 coding sequence is TGTGCCAGCTCCCTCGACAGGGGAGGCCAATACGAGCAGTACTTC. This rearrangement joins TRBV18 to TRBJ2-7, with TRBD1 matching 8 bases. The CDR3 sequence is 15 residues long. Germline V gives CDR1 KGHSH, CDR2 LQKENI. V trimming: 6 bases; J trimming: 4 bases; junction bases outside the gene matches: 11.

The rearrangement uses TRBV14 and TRBJ2-3; the match to TRBD1 covers 8 bases. The CDR3 consists of 14 residues. Germline loops: CDR1 SGHDN, CDR2 FVKESK. The V segment lost 5 bases and the J segment 8 bases; nucleotides outside the gene matches: 9. CDR3 protein: CASSDRTGSGTQYF. DNA of the CDR3: TGTGCCAGCAGCGACCGGACAGGGTCCGGTACGCAGTATTTT.

To note about this clone: Other nucleotide sequences from this sample produce the same CDR3. The rearrangement joins TRBV7-9 to TRBJ2-1; 10 bases fit TRBD2. Germline-derived CDR1 and CDR2 are SEHNR and FQNEAQ (reference sequence). V lost 6 bases and J lost 2; bases outside the gene matches: 1. The CDR3 has 14 amino acids. Here the CDR3 reads CASSLAGAYNEQFF. The CDR3 DNA sequence: TGTGCCAGCAGTCTAGCGGGAGCCTACAATGAGCAGTTCTTC.

Only a few counts were recorded for this clone. The chain is built from TRBV7-9 and TRBJ2-5, with 9 bases matching TRBD2. The CDR3 is 15 amino acids. V trimming: 4 bases; J trimming: 2 bases; junction bases outside the gene matches: 5. In germline, CDR1 is SEHNR, CDR2 FQNEAQ (reference sequence). CDR3: CASSSRLAEQETQYF. In DNA, the CDR3 is TGTGCCAGCAGCTCCCGACTAGCGGAACAAGAGACCCAGTACTTC.

CDR3 loop: CASSLAAAGRETQYF. Written as DNA, the CDR3 is TGTGCCAGCAGCTTAGCGGCGGCTGGACGAGAGACCCAGTACTTC. This chain uses TRBV7-7 with TRBJ2-5; D is unclear. V lost 0 bases and J lost 4, with 12 bases in between. Germline V gene lookup returns CDR1 SSHAT and CDR2 FNYEAQ (reference sequence). The CDR3 spans 15 residues.

The chain has TRBV9 and TRBJ2-7, with D possibly called TRBD1 or TRBD2 (6 bases each). Looked up from germline, CDR1 is SGDLS and CDR2 is YYNGEE. The CDR3 runs to 13 residues. V was clipped by 1 base and J by 5 bases, with 10 bases between them. The CDR3 loop reads CASSVRGDNEQYF. The CDR3 DNA reads as TGTGCCAGCAGCGTAAGGGGGGACAACGAGCAGTACTTC. Full variable domain (rest looked up from reference TRBV9 and TRBJ2-7): DSGVTQTPKHLITATGQRVTLRCSPRSGDLSVYWYQQSLDQGLQFLIQYYNGEERAKGNILERFSAQQFPDLHSELNLSSLELGDSALYFCASSVRGDNEQYFGPGTRLTVT.

The chain employs TRBV25-1 and TRBJ2-2, with D tentatively TRBD2 (6 bases). V lost 4 bases, J lost 7 bases, and 13 bases lay in between. The CDR3 contains 14 residues. Per germline, CDR1 MGHDK and CDR2 SYGVNS. CDR3 nucleotide sequence: TGTGCCAGCAGTGTCGGGACTCAGGGCGGGGAGCTGTTTTTT. Translation gives CASSVGTQGGELFF.

In regard to this clone: This same CDR3 is encoded by further DNA sequences in the sample. This chain uses TRBV5-4 with TRBJ2-7; TRBD1 matches 7 bases. Germline V CDR1 and CDR2: SGHNT, YYREEE (reference sequence). V lost 0 bases and J lost 2; bases outside the gene matches: 2. The CDR3 has 14 residues. CDR3 DNA: TGTGCCAGCAGCTTGGTTGACAGGGCCTACGAGCAGTACTTC. This codes for CASSLVDRAYEQYF.

The CDR3 DNA reads TGCGCCAGCAGCCAAGATCGGTGGGGGAACTATGGCTACACCTTC. This translates into CASSQDRWGNYGYTF. The chain carries TRBV4-1 and TRBJ1-2, with TRBD1 as a possible D gene (5 bases). Trimming removed 0 bases from V and 2 bases from J, with 10 bases in between. There are 15 residues in the CDR3. Germline CDR1 MGHRA, CDR2 YSYEKL.